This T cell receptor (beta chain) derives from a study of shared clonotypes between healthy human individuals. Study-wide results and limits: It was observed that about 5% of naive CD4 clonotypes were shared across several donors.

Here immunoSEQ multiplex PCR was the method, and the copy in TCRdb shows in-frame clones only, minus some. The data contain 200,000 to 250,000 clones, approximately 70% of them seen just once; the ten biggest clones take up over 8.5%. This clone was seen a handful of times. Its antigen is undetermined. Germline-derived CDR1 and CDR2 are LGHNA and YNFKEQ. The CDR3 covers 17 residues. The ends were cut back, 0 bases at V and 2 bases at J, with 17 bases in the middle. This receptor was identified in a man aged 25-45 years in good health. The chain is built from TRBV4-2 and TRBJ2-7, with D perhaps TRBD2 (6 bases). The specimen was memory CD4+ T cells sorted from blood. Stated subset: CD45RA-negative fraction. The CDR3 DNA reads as TGTGCCAGCAGCCAAGATGGTGGCGGGAACGGCGCCTACGAGCAGTACTTC. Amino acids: CASSQDGGGNGAYEQYF.